Each of the 18 T cell receptor beta chains below was sequenced from the same sample in a study of sequential checkpoint blockade in melanoma (dated by TCRdb to between 2018 and 2021). Libraries were made using the immunoSEQ multiplex PCR assay. Drawn from immuneACCESS, this table holds only the in-frame rearrangements with V and J called that TCRdb kept. Clones are partly lost; checked studies trace under half to an unresolved V gene and leave the rest unexplained. Counted in this sample were about 17,000 clones; 60% to 75% of them appeared once. Clones ranked in the top ten supply 11% of the sample. The treatment or condition label corresponds to: randomized to nivolumab then ipilimumab (arm A) or the reverse (arm B). Sample: CD8+ T cells sorted from blood (inferred from file names), taken from a patient given nivolumab and ipilimumab in sequence. These receptors originate from a human donor with melanoma.

This clone has more than one count but fewer than ten. V usage is TRBV29-1 and J usage is TRBJ2-5, with a weak D call TRBD1 (6 bases). Germline CDR1 SQVTM, CDR2 ANQGSEA. V was shortened by 3 bases and J by 2 bases, with 7 bases between the two germline ends. This CDR3 region has 12 residues. The CDR3 DNA sequence: TGCAGCGTTGACAGGGGACAAGAGACCCAGTACTTC. This gives the protein CSVDRGQETQYF.

The chain employs TRBV15 and TRBJ2-2; 9 positions agree with TRBD1. V lost 3 bases, J lost 6 bases, and 8 bases stayed unmatched. The CDR3 spans 16 residues. Germline CDR1 and CDR2: LNHNV and YYDKDF (reference sequence). The CDR3 protein is CATSSPTGGAPGELFF. CDR3 bases: TGTGCCACCAGCAGCCCCACAGGGGGCGCACCCGGGGAGCTGTTTTTT.

J is TRBJ2-7 and V is TRBV4-3; 7 nucleotides line up with TRBD1. The ends lost 5 bases at V and 3 bases at J; junction bases unmatched: 10. Looked up from germline, CDR1 is LGHNA and CDR2 is YSLEER. CDR3 length equals 15 residues. The CDR3 nucleotides are TGCGCCAGCAGCGAAAGAAGGGGGCCATACTACGAGCAGTACTTC. As protein: CASSERRGPYYEQYF.

This clone has just a few counts. The chain combines TRBV6-6 with TRBJ1-4; TRBD1 might be the D (6 bases). The CDR3 consists of 13 residues. Trimming cost V 7 bases and J 5 bases, with 11 bases left between them. Germline V lookup: CDR1 MNHNY, CDR2 SVGAGI (reference sequence). CDR3 DNA sequence: TGTGCCAGCAACAGCGGGGGCAATGAAAAACTGTTTTTT. Its protein product is CASNSGGNEKLFF.

The chain couples TRBV7-2 to TRBJ2-7, with TRBD1 identical over 7 bases. CDR3 length: 15 amino acids. With V trimmed by 1 base and J by 2 bases, 5 bases remained unmatched. Germline CDR1 SGHTA, CDR2 FQGNSA. The CDR3 sequence is CASSLEYQGAYEQYF. CDR3 DNA: TGTGCCAGCAGCTTAGAGTACCAGGGGGCCTACGAGCAGTACTTC.

The CDR3, as DNA: TGCGCCAGCAGCCCTGACAGGTTTCAAAACTATGGCTACACCTTC. Encoded protein: CASSPDRFQNYGYTF. The rearrangement joins TRBV4-1 to TRBJ1-2; TRBD1 might be the D (6 bases). V lost 4 bases, J lost 2 bases, and 14 bases lay in between. The CDR3 has 15 amino acids. Per germline, CDR1 MGHRA and CDR2 YSYEKL.

This clone occurred once. This chain connects TRBV27 to TRBJ2-7; possibly TRBD2 for D (5 bases). Germline V gene lookup returns CDR1 MNHEY and CDR2 SMNVEV (reference sequence). CDR3 length: 17 residues. Trimming took off 1 base at V and 2 bases at J, with 18 bases between the two ends. This chain's CDR3 is CASSLYGKQLIPYEQYF. The CDR3 DNA reads TGTGCCAGCAGTTTATACGGGAAACAGCTGATCCCCTACGAGCAGTACTTC.

This chain connects TRBV4-3 to TRBJ2-5; TRBD2 matches at 10 bases. The closer fit of TRBJ2-7 to the DNA end suggests the J call may be wrong. There are 17 residues in the CDR3. The germline V gene has CDR1 LGHNA and CDR2 YSLEER. The CDR3 sequence is CASSQLSSGSLTYEQYF. The CDR3 DNA sequence: TGCGCCAGCAGCCAACTGTCTAGCGGGAGCCTTACCTACGAGCAGTACTTC.

The chain couples TRBV11-3 to TRBJ1-6; 10 nucleotides align to TRBD1. The CDR3 loop spans 17 amino acids. Germline V gene sequence: CDR1 SGHNT, CDR2 YENEEA. V shed 5 bases and J 4 bases; nucleotides not matched to a gene: 8. CDR3 protein: CASSPRTGGDYNSPLHF. CDR3 in DNA: TGTGCCAGCAGCCCGCGGACAGGGGGGGATTATAATTCACCCCTCCACTTT.

This clone was seen just once. The rearrangement joins TRBV4-3 to TRBJ1-2, with D possibly matching TRBD1 (6 bases). This CDR3 contains 17 residues. V lost 1 base and J 2 bases, leaving 17 bases between the germline ends. Germline CDR1 and CDR2: LGHNA and YSLEER. This chain's CDR3 is CASSQVPLTGQNYGYTF. DNA of the CDR3: TGCGCCAGCAGCCAAGTTCCCCTGACAGGACAAAACTATGGCTACACCTTC.

The chain has TRBV4-3 and TRBJ1-1, with D perhaps matching TRBD1 (6 bases). CDR1 is LGHNA, CDR2 YSLEER, per germline. The CDR3 has 15 amino acids. V lost 5 bases to trimming and J lost 8 bases, with 21 bases between them. In DNA, the CDR3 is TGCGCCAGCAGCAGAAAACCAACAGGGACCGAAGAAGCTTTCTTT. Translating gives CASSRKPTGTEEAFF.

This clone was seen a few times. The chain uses TRBV10-1 and TRBJ2-1; TRBD1 aligns across 8 bases. This CDR3 spans 16 amino acids. The ends lost 0 bases at V and 0 bases at J; junction bases unmatched: 1. The germline V gene has CDR1 WNHNN and CDR2 SYGVQD (reference sequence). CDR3 protein: CASSESQGASYNEQFF. The CDR3 DNA reads as TGCGCCAGCAGTGAGTCGCAGGGGGCCTCCTACAATGAGCAGTTCTTC.

A word on this clone: A junction end diverges from the germline sequence, so it may reflect a read error. V gene TRBV11-2 combines with J gene TRBJ2-7; 11 bases line up with TRBD2. This CDR3 region has 15 residues. Germline V gene lookup returns CDR1 SGHAT and CDR2 FQNNGV. The CDR3: CASSQVLAGAHEQYF. CDR3 DNA sequence: TGCGCCAGCAGCCAAGTACTAGCGGGAGCGCACGAGCAGTACTTC.

The chain recombines TRBV7-3 with TRBJ2-1; D uncertain. Germline V gene lookup returns CDR1 SGHTA and CDR2 FQGTGA. The CDR3 consists of 15 residues. The V end was cut by 3 bases, the J end by 2 bases, with 11 bases between. The CDR3 DNA follows: TGTGCCAGCAGCTTTGAATGGAGTCCCTACAATGAGCAGTTCTTC. Protein sequence: CASSFEWSPYNEQFF.

This clone was seen more than once but under ten times. J is TRBJ1-1 and V is TRBV28; no definite D call. The germline V and J ends were trimmed by 2 bases and 1 base, with 11 bases remaining between them. Germline loops: CDR1 MDHEN, CDR2 SYDVKM. The CDR3 extends over 15 amino acids. In DNA form, the CDR3 reads TGTGCCAGCAGTTTAACAGCTCTAGCGAACACTGAAGCTTTCTTT. Protein: CASSLTALANTEAFF.

The chain combines TRBV7-9 with TRBJ2-5, with TRBD1 matching 10 bases. After removal of 4 bases from V and 5 bases from J, the junction contained 7 bases not matched to a gene. The CDR3 spans 15 residues. The V gene's germline CDR1 is SEHNR and CDR2 FQNEAQ (reference sequence). The chain's CDR3 is CASSSRDRGVETQYF. CDR3 bases: TGTGCCAGCAGCTCGAGGGACAGGGGAGTCGAGACCCAGTACTTC.

This clone came up a few times. J is TRBJ2-7 and V is TRBV2; a weak D match, TRBD1 (5 bases). The CDR3 consists of 13 residues. The germline V and J ends were trimmed by 6 bases and 0 bases, with 9 bases remaining between them. From germline, CDR1 is SNHLY and CDR2 FYNNEI. Here the CDR3 DNA reads TGTGCCAGCAGCAGACAGAGCTCCTACGAGCAGTACTTC. This encodes CASSRQSSYEQYF.

The V and J genes are TRBV4-1 and TRBJ1-5; D is possibly TRBD1 (6 bases). The germline CDR1 and CDR2 sequences are MGHRA and YSYEKL. V was cut by 1 base and J by 1 base, with 8 bases left in between. The CDR3 runs to 15 residues. The CDR3 sequence: CASSQVRGSNQPQHF. The CDR3 DNA reads TGCGCCAGCAGCCAAGTCAGGGGAAGCAATCAGCCCCAGCATTTT.